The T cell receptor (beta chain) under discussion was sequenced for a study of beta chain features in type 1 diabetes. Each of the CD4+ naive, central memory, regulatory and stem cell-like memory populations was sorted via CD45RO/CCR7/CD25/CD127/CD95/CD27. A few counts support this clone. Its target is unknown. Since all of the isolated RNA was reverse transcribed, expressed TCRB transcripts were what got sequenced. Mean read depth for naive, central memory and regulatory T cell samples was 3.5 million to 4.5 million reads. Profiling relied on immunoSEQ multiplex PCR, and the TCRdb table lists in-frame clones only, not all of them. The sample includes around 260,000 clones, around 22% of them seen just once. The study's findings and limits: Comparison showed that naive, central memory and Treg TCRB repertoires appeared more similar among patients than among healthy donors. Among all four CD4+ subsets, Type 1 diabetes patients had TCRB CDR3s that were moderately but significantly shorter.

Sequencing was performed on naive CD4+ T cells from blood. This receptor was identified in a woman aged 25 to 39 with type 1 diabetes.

DNA for the CDR3: TGTGCCAGCAGTGAAACAGGGAACCTCTATGGCTACACCTTC. Residues: CASSETGNLYGYTF. This chain joins TRBV6-1 and TRBJ1-2; D is perhaps TRBD1 (6 bases). The V end was cut by 2 bases, the J end by 4 bases, with 11 bases between. Germline V CDR1 and CDR2: MNHNS, SASEGT. This CDR3 is 14 amino acids long.